What follows are 14 T cell receptor beta chains derived from one specimen sequenced in a study of T cell responses to AZD1222 COVID-19 vaccine. TCRdb's table, derived via immunoSEQ multiplex PCR, lists solely in-frame clones and lacks some. This sample has 90,000 to 130,000 clones, with around 89% found just once. Material: peripheral blood, obtained on day 0 of AZD1222 vaccination. The receptors originated from an adult in good health.

This chain connects TRBV4-1 to TRBJ2-2, with D tentatively TRBD1 or TRBD2 (7 bases each). Germline values: CDR1 MGHRA, CDR2 YSYEKL. Deletions cut 4 bases from V and 5 bases from J, with 17 bases between. The CDR3 sequence is 16 residues long. CDR3 residues: CASSRTRGEGTGELFF. Written as DNA, the CDR3 is TGCGCCAGCAGCCGTACCAGGGGGGAGGGGACCGGGGAGCTGTTTTTT.

The V call is TRBV3-1 (or the pseudogene TRBV3-2), the J call TRBJ1-1, with 8 bases fitting TRBD1. The CDR3 is 14 residues long. The V and J ends lost 3 bases and 8 bases, in that order; junction bases with no gene match: 8. CDR1 and CDR2 from the germline V gene are LGHDT and YNNKEL (reference sequence). The CDR3 here is CASSQVTGVGEAFF. The CDR3 bases are TGTGCCAGCAGCCAGGTGACAGGGGTGGGGGAAGCTTTCTTT.

The chain is built from TRBV27 and TRBJ1-6, with 10 positions matching TRBD1. The CDR3 is made up of 13 amino acids. From germline, CDR1 is MNHEY and CDR2 SMNVEV (reference sequence). J lost 9 bases, V lost 9 bases, and 5 bases had no gene match. This CDR3 is CASNRDRGSPLHF. In DNA, the CDR3 is TGTGCCAGTAACCGGGACAGGGGTTCACCCCTCCACTTT.

The chain has TRBV5-1 and TRBJ2-7, with 7 bases lining up with TRBD1. Germline V CDR1 and CDR2: SGHRS, YFSETQ. The ends lost 5 bases at V and 7 bases at J; junction bases unmatched: 12. The length of the CDR3 is 14 residues. The CDR3 DNA follows: TGCGCCAGCAGTTTGACTACGACAGGGTATGAGCAGTACTTC. It specifies CASSLTTTGYEQYF.

This clone is a singleton in its sample. This chain joins TRBV20-1 and TRBJ1-2; 7 nucleotides match TRBD1. There are 12 residues in the CDR3. Germline lookup yields CDR1 DFQATT and CDR2 SNEGSKA (reference sequence). The V and J ends lost 6 bases and 7 bases, in that order; junction bases with no gene match: 8. The CDR3 spells CSASGQARGYTF. CDR3 coding DNA: TGCAGTGCAAGTGGACAGGCCCGTGGCTACACCTTC.

This CDR3 reads CASSYSSWTAYEQYF. CDR3 coding DNA: TGTGCCAGCAGTTACTCGAGCTGGACAGCCTACGAGCAGTACTTC. This rearrangement joins TRBV6-5 to TRBJ2-7, with D possibly being TRBD1 (6 bases). The CDR3 has 15 residues. Trimming took 0 bases from V and 2 from J, leaving 11 bases between them. Germline loops: CDR1 MNHEY, CDR2 SVGAGI.

The rearrangement links TRBV5-6 to TRBJ1-2; D is uncertain. Trimming took 6 bases from V and 3 from J, leaving 12 bases between them. The CDR3 is made up of 13 amino acids. CDR1 is SGHDT, CDR2 YYEEEE, per germline. The CDR3 loop reads CASTPGLDYGYTF. The CDR3 nucleotides read TGTGCCAGCACCCCCGGGTTGGACTATGGCTACACCTTC.

The rearrangement uses TRBV3-1 (or the pseudogene TRBV3-2) and TRBJ2-7; TRBD1 matches 7 bases. The V gene's germline CDR1 is LGHDT and CDR2 YNNKEL (reference sequence). Trimming took 3 bases from V and 3 from J; bases not matched to a gene: 2. CDR3 length equals 13 residues. For the CDR3, the DNA is TGTGCCAGCAGCCACCGACAGGGCTACGAGCAGTACTTC. Translation gives CASSHRQGYEQYF.

The chain employs TRBV27 and TRBJ2-2; D is unresolved. CDR3 length equals 14 residues. Germline CDR1 reads MNHEY; CDR2 reads SMNVEV (reference sequence). V lost 3 bases and J lost 6, with 11 bases in between. CDR3: CASSLLRLAGELFF. DNA for the CDR3: TGTGCCAGCAGTTTGTTAAGGCTCGCCGGGGAGCTGTTTTTT.

V and J are TRBV27 and TRBJ1-4; D unclear. V lost 0 bases to trimming and J lost 8 bases, with 7 bases between them. The CDR3 runs 13 residues. Per germline, CDR1 MNHEY and CDR2 SMNVEV (reference sequence). CDR3 DNA: TGTGCCAGCAGTTTATCGAGTTTCGAAAAACTGTTTTTT. Amino acids: CASSLSSFEKLFF.

This clone has only one observation. The rearrangement links TRBV5-1 to TRBJ2-2, with a tentative D call TRBD2 (6 bases). CDR1 is SGHRS and CDR2 is YFSETQ in the germline V gene. This CDR3 has 15 amino acids. Trimming shortened V by 0 bases and J by 6 bases, and 12 bases separated the two germline ends. This chain's CDR3 is CASSLVRGAAGELFF. The CDR3 nucleotides are TGCGCCAGCAGCTTGGTTCGCGGGGCGGCCGGGGAGCTGTTTTTT.

The CDR3 bases are TGTGCCAGCAGCCCGAGTAAAGTGGGCACTGAAGCTTTCTTT. Protein: CASSPSKVGTEAFF. V usage is TRBV11-3 and J usage is TRBJ1-1; D not certain. Germline V lookup: CDR1 SGHNT, CDR2 YENEEA. The ends were cut back, 5 bases at V and 4 bases at J, with 14 bases in the middle. The length of the CDR3 is 14 residues. Full variable domain (rest looked up from reference TRBV11-3 and TRBJ1-1): EAGVVQSPRYKIIEKKQPVAFWCNPISGHNTLYWYLQNLGQGPELLIRYENEEAVDDSQLPKDRFSAERLKGVDSTLKIQPAELGDSAVYLCASSPSKVGTEAFFGQGTRLTVV.

CDR3 bases: TGTGCCAGCAGTCCCGGTCTAGCGACTGAAGCTTTCTTT. Its translation: CASSPGLATEAFF. The gene calls are TRBV2 and TRBJ1-1; D is unclear. CDR3 length equals 13 residues. V gave up 5 bases and J gave up 5 bases, with 12 bases separating them. Germline CDR1 SNHLY, CDR2 FYNNEI.

The DNA of the CDR3 is TGTGCCAGCAGCTTGGCCAGTAAGATAGAGGCTAGCGGCTACACCTTC. Translating gives CASSLASKIEASGYTF. The J gene is TRBJ1-2, the V gene TRBV5-5; D unresolved. Trimming stripped 0 bases from V and 8 bases from J, with 20 bases between. The germline V gene encodes CDR1 SGHKS and CDR2 YYEKEE (reference sequence). There are 16 residues in the CDR3. Drawing the rest from reference TRBV5-5 and TRBJ1-2, the complete variable domain is DAGVTQSPTHLIKTRGQQVTLRCSPISGHKSVSWYQQVLGQGPQFIFQYYEKEERGRGNFPDRFSARQFPNYSSELNVNALLLGDSALYLCASSLASKIEASGYTFGSGTRLTVV.